The 32 T cell receptor beta chains below were found in one sample sequenced in a study of T cells in localized non-small cell lung cancer. Assay: immunoSEQ multiplex PCR; the TCRdb copy retains only in-frame clones and omits some. Of 45,000 or so clones in the sample, 81% were seen once. This specimen was peripheral blood mononuclear cells, taken before any cancer treatment. The receptors shown here come from a man between 40 and 69 years old with stage III lung adenocarcinoma.

This chain connects TRBV19 to TRBJ1-1; D is ambiguous. Germline loops: CDR1 LNHDA, CDR2 SQIVND (reference sequence). V gave up 5 bases and J gave up 6 bases, with 28 bases separating them. This CDR3 is built from 18 residues. The DNA of the CDR3 is TGTGCCAGTAGTCTTGGTTCGCCTAGGGCCGACGTTTGGGCTGAAGCTTTCTTT. Translated: CASSLGSPRADVWAEAFF.

The chain couples TRBV6-1 to TRBJ2-3; 14 nucleotides align to TRBD2. Germline lookup yields CDR1 MNHNS and CDR2 SASEGT. With 11 bases clipped from V and 4 bases from J, the junction kept 5 bases outside the gene matches. The CDR3 runs to 14 residues. CDR3 DNA: TGTGCCGGCGGGACTAGCGGGGGTCCAGATACGCAGTATTTT. Translated, it gives CAGGTSGGPDTQYF.

This sequence joins TRBV6-5 and TRBJ1-3; TRBD1 is a possible D gene (5 bases). There are 15 residues in the CDR3. Per the germline V gene, CDR1 is MNHEY and CDR2 is SVGAGI. V lost 4 bases, J lost 4 bases, and 14 bases lay in between. The CDR3 loop reads CASSSGTAMGNTIYF. The CDR3 region has the DNA TGTGCCAGCAGTTCCGGGACGGCAATGGGAAACACCATATATTTT.

The chain has TRBV19 and TRBJ2-7; maybe TRBD2 (5 bases). Looked up from germline, CDR1 is LNHDA and CDR2 is SQIVND (reference sequence). Trimming took 10 bases from V and 5 from J, leaving 18 bases between them. This CDR3 contains 13 residues. CDR3 bases: TGTGCCATAAAGGACTCCCTTAACAACGAGCAGTACTTC. Amino acids: CAIKDSLNNEQYF.

This chain joins TRBV7-8 and TRBJ2-1; TRBD2 agrees at 9 bases. V lost 1 base to trimming and J lost 0 bases; unmatched junction nucleotides: 1. Germline V lookup: CDR1 SGHVS, CDR2 FQNEAQ. CDR3 length: 16 amino acids. The CDR3 spells CASSLGGGGSYNEQFF. The CDR3 nucleotides read TGTGCCAGCAGCTTAGGCGGGGGGGGCTCCTACAATGAGCAGTTCTTC.

The chain carries TRBV7-9 and TRBJ2-7; possibly TRBD2 for D (6 bases). Trimming removed 2 bases from V and 6 bases from J, with 11 bases in between. This CDR3 comprises 13 residues. Germline assignment: CDR1 SEHNR and CDR2 FQNEAQ (reference sequence). The CDR3, as DNA: TGTGCCAGCAGCTTACAGGGAGGAATCGAGCAGTACTTC. Protein: CASSLQGGIEQYF.

The gene calls are TRBV19 and TRBJ1-2; D remains ambiguous. The CDR3 loop spans 13 amino acids. Trimming removed 2 bases from V and 2 bases from J, with 6 bases in between. In germline, CDR1 is LNHDA, CDR2 SQIVND (reference sequence). CDR3 DNA sequence: TGTGCCAGTAGTATAACGGAAAACTATGGCTACACCTTC. Protein product: CASSITENYGYTF. The full variable domain, with the rest looked up from reference TRBV19 and TRBJ1-2, is DGGITQSPKYLFRKEGQNVTLSCEQNLNHDAMYWYRQDPGQGLRLIYYSQIVNDFQKGDIAEGYSVSREKKESFPLTVTSAQKNPTAFYLCASSITENYGYTFGSGTRLTVV.

Only one count was recorded for this clone. The chain links TRBV9 to TRBJ2-1; TRBD1 matches 8 bases. CDR3 length: 15 amino acids. V lost 3 bases to trimming and J lost 5 bases; unmatched junction nucleotides: 7. The germline CDR1 and CDR2 sequences are SGDLS and YYNGEE. The CDR3 loop is CASSAIGTGNNEQFF. In DNA, the CDR3 is TGTGCCAGCAGCGCCATTGGGACAGGCAACAATGAGCAGTTCTTC.

There are a few counts of this clone. The J gene is TRBJ2-5, the V gene TRBV7-8; 11 bases align to TRBD2. There are 17 residues in the CDR3. With 5 bases clipped from V and 5 bases from J, the junction kept 13 bases outside the gene matches. Germline V gene data show CDR1 as SGHVS and CDR2 as FQNEAQ. The CDR3 sequence is CASSAGTSGTLRETQYF. CDR3 nucleotide sequence: TGTGCCAGCAGCGCCGGGACTAGCGGAACCCTGCGGGAGACCCAGTACTTC.

The V and J genes are TRBV4-1 and TRBJ2-3; 10 nucleotides match TRBD2. The germline V gene encodes CDR1 MGHRA and CDR2 YSYEKL. The length of the CDR3 is 19 residues. J was trimmed by 1 base and V by 6 bases; bases with no gene match: 16. CDR3 nucleotide sequence: TGCGCCAGCAGTCTAAACCTAGCGGGGGTCTTAAGAGGCACAGATACGCAGTATTTT. It yields the protein CASSLNLAGVLRGTDTQYF.

The chain carries TRBV6-6 and TRBJ2-7; 7 bases match TRBD1. Looked up from germline, CDR1 is MNHNY and CDR2 is SVGAGI (reference sequence). J lost 2 bases, V lost 6 bases, and 10 bases had no gene match. The CDR3 is 15 amino acids. The CDR3 reads CASSLRSGGPYEQYF. As DNA, the CDR3 is TGTGCCAGCAGCTTGAGGTCAGGGGGACCCTACGAGCAGTACTTC.

The CDR3 DNA follows: TGTGCCAGCAGCTGGGGACAGGGCGCCCACGAGCAGTACTTC. This encodes CASSWGQGAHEQYF. The chain has TRBV5-6 and TRBJ2-7; 9 nucleotides match TRBD1. The J segment lost 5 bases and the V segment lost 3 bases, leaving 6 bases of the junction unmatched. The CDR3 loop spans 14 amino acids. Germline CDR1 reads SGHDT; CDR2 reads YYEEEE. The full variable domain, rest sourced from reference TRBV5-6 and TRBJ2-7, is DAGVTQSPTHLIKTRGQQVTLRCSPKSGHDTVSWYQQALGQGPQFIFQYYEEEERQRGNFPDRFSGHQFPNYSSELNVNALLLGDSALYLCASSWGQGAHEQYFGPGTRLTVT.

V is TRBV30 and J is TRBJ2-3; 8 nucleotides match TRBD2. CDR1 and CDR2 (germline): GTSNPN, SVGIG (reference sequence). Germline trimming cut 1 base from V and 2 bases from J; bases unmatched to any gene: 5. The CDR3 has 15 amino acids. The CDR3 sequence is CAWSARGGLTDTQYF. CDR3 DNA sequence: TGTGCCTGGAGTGCCCGGGGGGGACTCACAGATACGCAGTATTTT. The variable domain in full, with the rest retrieved from reference TRBV30 and TRBJ2-3, is SQTIHQWPATLVQPVGSPLSLECTVEGTSNPNLYWYRQAAGRGLQLLFYSVGIGQISSEVPQNLSASRPQDRQFILSSKKLLLSDSGFYLCAWSARGGLTDTQYFGPGTRLTVL.

The V and J genes are TRBV10-2 and TRBJ2-7, with unresolved D. V shed 4 bases and J shed 2 bases, with 9 bases lying between them. This CDR3 is built from 13 residues. The germline V gene has CDR1 WSHSY and CDR2 SAAADI. CDR3 DNA: TGCGCCAGCAGTGGAGAGGAGACCTACGAGCAGTACTTC. Protein sequence: CASSGEETYEQYF.

The genes are TRBV10-2 and TRBJ2-2; tentatively, D is TRBD1 (6 bases). The CDR3 length is 14 residues. Trimming removed 6 bases at V and 4 bases at J, with 12 bases between. Looked up from germline, CDR1 is WSHSY and CDR2 is SAAADI. The CDR3 bases are TGCGCCAGCAGAAAGGGGGAGAGCACCGGGGAGCTGTTTTTT. Protein product: CASRKGESTGELFF.

This clone was seen a few times. The chain links TRBV6-5 to TRBJ1-6; TRBD1 aligns across 9 bases. This CDR3 has 12 amino acids. V was clipped by 2 bases and J by 14 bases; unmatched bases: 1. The germline V gene has CDR1 MNHEY and CDR2 SVGAGI. The CDR3 protein is CASSYGQGSLHF. CDR3 DNA sequence: TGTGCCAGCAGTTACGGACAGGGGTCCCTCCACTTT.

The V call is TRBV7-8, the J call TRBJ2-7; D possibly corresponds to TRBD2 (6 bases). V lost 1 base to trimming and J lost 3 bases, with 13 bases between them. This CDR3 has 15 residues. Germline values: CDR1 SGHVS, CDR2 FQNEAQ. The CDR3 sequence is CASSLVGGFNYEQYF. The CDR3 region has the DNA TGTGCCAGCAGCTTAGTCGGGGGATTTAACTACGAGCAGTACTTC.

The J gene is TRBJ2-1, the V gene TRBV11-2; D is unresolved. The CDR3 loop spans 11 amino acids. CDR1 is SGHAT, CDR2 FQNNGV, per germline. Trimming took 1 base from V and 12 from J, leaving 7 bases between them. CDR3 amino acids: CASSLGRRQFF. CDR3 nucleotides: TGTGCCAGCAGCTTAGGACGCAGGCAGTTCTTC.

This clone was observed a single time. The chain joins TRBV9 to TRBJ2-5, with D possibly matching TRBD2 (6 bases). Germline assignment: CDR1 SGDLS and CDR2 YYNGEE. The length of the CDR3 is 18 residues. The germline V and J ends were trimmed by 4 bases and 4 bases, with 26 bases remaining between them. CDR3 protein: CASSPRGGVASIGETQYF. CDR3 DNA: TGTGCCAGCAGCCCCAGAGGAGGGGTGGCTAGCATAGGAGAGACCCAGTACTTC.

This chain joins TRBV15 and TRBJ1-2; D call uncertain. The germline V gene has CDR1 LNHNV and CDR2 YYDKDF (reference sequence). V was clipped by 3 bases and J by 4 bases, with 12 bases between them. The CDR3 is made up of 14 amino acids. The CDR3 region is CATSRSDTSYGYTF. CDR3 nucleotides: TGTGCCACCAGCAGGTCAGATACCAGCTATGGCTACACCTTC.

The V and J genes are TRBV11-3 and TRBJ1-6; 8 bases agree with TRBD1. Germline loops: CDR1 SGHNT, CDR2 YENEEA. V lost 4 bases, J lost 11 bases, and 7 bases stayed unmatched. There are 14 residues in the CDR3. CDR3: CASSSAGQGAPLHF. The CDR3 DNA sequence: TGTGCCAGCAGCTCCGCCGGACAGGGAGCACCCCTCCACTTT.

The V and J genes are TRBV6-4 and TRBJ2-1; TRBD2 matches 12 bases. Germline-derived CDR1 and CDR2 are MRHNA and SNTAGT. Trimming took 8 bases from V and 7 from J; bases not matched to a gene: 9. The CDR3 contains 15 residues. DNA for the CDR3: TGTGCCAGCCGGATATCGACTAGCGGGGGTAATGAGCAGTTCTTC. This sequence encodes CASRISTSGGNEQFF.

There are a few counts of this clone. V and J are TRBV19 and TRBJ2-4; perhaps TRBD1 as D (8 bases). V shed 5 bases and J shed 8 bases, with 16 bases lying between them. CDR1 and CDR2 from the germline V gene are LNHDA and SQIVND (reference sequence). The CDR3 has 14 residues. CDR3 amino acids: CASSPQGAGDIQYF. The CDR3 DNA reads TGTGCCAGTAGTCCCCAGGGGGCGGGGGACATTCAGTACTTC.

The chain employs TRBV11-2 and TRBJ2-7, with D tentatively TRBD1 (5 bases). Looked up from germline, CDR1 is SGHAT and CDR2 is FQNNGV. Trimming cost V 5 bases and J 5 bases, with 16 bases left between them. CDR3 length equals 14 residues. DNA of the CDR3: TGTGCCAGCAGCCTGGCCGGCAGGGCTCACGAGCAGTACTTC. As protein: CASSLAGRAHEQYF.

The V call is TRBV6-6, the J call TRBJ1-5; no reliable D call. This CDR3 contains 14 residues. Trimming pared 2 bases from V and 0 bases from J, leaving 5 bases between. CDR1 is MNHNY and CDR2 is SVGAGI in the germline V gene (reference sequence). CDR3 nucleotides: TGTGCCAGCAGTTACGGGAGTAGCAATCAGCCCCAGCATTTT. It is translated as CASSYGSSNQPQHF.

The chain carries TRBV10-3 and TRBJ2-6, with TRBD1 matching 7 bases. The CDR3 sequence is 16 residues long. Losses at the gene ends were 6 bases for V and 0 bases for J; bases not matched to a gene: 5. Germline V CDR1 and CDR2: ENHRY, SYGVKD. The CDR3 region is CAIRGDSNSGANVLTF. The CDR3 nucleotides are TGTGCCATCAGAGGGGACAGTAACTCTGGGGCCAACGTCCTGACTTTC.

This clone was observed at least ten times. V usage is TRBV25-1 and J usage is TRBJ1-5, with D tentatively TRBD1 (5 bases). The CDR3 length is 14 residues. Trimming pared 4 bases from V and 4 bases from J, leaving 11 bases between. Germline CDR1 is MGHDK and CDR2 is SYGVNS. The CDR3 here is CASSAWGGNQPQHF. CDR3 nucleotides: TGTGCCAGCAGTGCCTGGGGGGGGAATCAGCCCCAGCATTTT.

The V gene is TRBV11-2, the J gene TRBJ1-5; D remains ambiguous. Germline values: CDR1 SGHAT, CDR2 FQNNGV. Trimming removed 1 base at V and 4 bases at J, with 11 bases between. The CDR3 contains 15 residues. The CDR3 loop is CASSLVEGGNQPQHF. CDR3 in DNA: TGTGCCAGCAGCTTAGTGGAGGGCGGAAATCAGCCCCAGCATTTT.

The chain couples TRBV5-1 to TRBJ2-5; maybe TRBD2 (6 bases). The J call may be mistaken, given a closer DNA end match to TRBJ2-7. CDR3 size: 13 residues. Germline V gives CDR1 SGHRS, CDR2 YFSETQ. CDR3: CASSLDGGPEQYF. CDR3 nucleotides: TGCGCCAGCAGCTTGGATGGAGGGCCCGAGCAGTACTTC.

With regard to this clone: Other DNA sequences in the same sample also yield this CDR3. Here the CDR3 reads CASSYDRSTDTQYF. CDR3 sequence (DNA): TGTGCCAGCAGTTACGACCGGAGCACAGATACGCAGTATTTT. The rearrangement links TRBV6-6 to TRBJ2-3, with D unclear. The CDR3 totals 14 residues. From germline, CDR1 is MNHNY and CDR2 SVGAGI (reference sequence). Deletions cut 2 bases from V and 0 bases from J, with 6 bases between.

The chain recombines TRBV30 with TRBJ2-7; no clear D. Per the germline V gene, CDR1 is GTSNPN and CDR2 is SVGIG (reference sequence). V was trimmed by 3 bases and J by 4 bases, leaving 10 bases between them. The CDR3 runs to 12 residues. CDR3 sequence: CAWSKGRYEQYF. CDR3 bases: TGTGCCTGGAGCAAGGGTAGGTACGAGCAGTACTTC. Combining the CDR3 with reference TRBV30 and TRBJ2-7 gives the whole variable domain SQTIHQWPATLVQPVGSPLSLECTVEGTSNPNLYWYRQAAGRGLQLLFYSVGIGQISSEVPQNLSASRPQDRQFILSSKKLLLSDSGFYLCAWSKGRYEQYFGPGTRLTVT.

The chain couples TRBV5-1 to TRBJ1-2; perhaps TRBD1 as D (5 bases). The CDR3 runs to 12 residues. CDR1 SGHRS and CDR2 YFSETQ come from the germline V gene. Between the trimmed V and J ends, which lost 0 bases and 6 bases, there was a span of 6 bases. CDR3 residues: CASSLGQNGYTF. CDR3 in DNA: TGCGCCAGCAGCTTGGGACAGAATGGCTACACCTTC.